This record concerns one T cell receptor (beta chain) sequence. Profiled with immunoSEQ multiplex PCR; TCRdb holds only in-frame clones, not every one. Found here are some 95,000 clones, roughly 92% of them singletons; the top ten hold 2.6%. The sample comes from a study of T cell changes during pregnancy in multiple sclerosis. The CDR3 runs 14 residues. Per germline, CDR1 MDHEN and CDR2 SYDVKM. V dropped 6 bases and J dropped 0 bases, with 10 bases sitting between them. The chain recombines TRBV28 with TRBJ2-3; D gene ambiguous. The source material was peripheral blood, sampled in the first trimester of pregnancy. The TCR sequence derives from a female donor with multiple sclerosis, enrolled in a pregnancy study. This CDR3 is CASRLSMSTDTQYF. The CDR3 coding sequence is TGTGCCAGCAGACTTTCGATGAGCACAGATACGCAGTATTTT. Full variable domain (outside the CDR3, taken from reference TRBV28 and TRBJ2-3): DVKVTQSSRYLVKRTGEKVFLECVQDMDHENMFWYRQDPGLGLRLIYFSYDVKMKEKGDIPEGYSVSREKKERFSLILESASTNQTSMYLCASRLSMSTDTQYFGPGTRLTVL.